Listed below are T cell receptor beta chains from one sample, sequenced in a study of CD8 T cells in Susac syndrome. One entry per CDR3 protein, called by TCRdb with MiXCR from the immunoSEQ multiplex PCR reads. The sample has about 120,000 distinct CDR3 sequences, around 92% seen once. Input material: CD8+ T cells from PBMCs. All receptors come from a human donor in good health. CDR3s include the opening cysteine and the closing phenylalanine or tryptophan. A D gene is named only where the DNA matches it firmly. Some rows mark clone size as missing; the rest say once, few, many or name a class of expanded clone.

NA NA TRBJ2-1 TRBV7-6 CASSLDYWGSGNEQFF TGTGCCAGCAGCTTAGATTATTGGGGAAGTGGCAATGAGCAGTTCTTC
NA NA TRBJ2-7 TRBV12-3/TRBV12-4 CASSFRIEQYF TGTGCCAGCAGTTTTAGGATAGAGCAGTACTTC
NA NA TRBJ1-5 TRBV4-1 CASSQESGDRQPQHF TGCGCCAGCAGCCAAGAGTCCGGGGATCGCCAGCCCCAGCATTTT
NA few TRBJ2-7 TRBV7-7 CASSRDASYEQYF TGTGCTAGCAGCCGGGATGCCTCCTACGAGCAGTACTTC
NA NA TRBJ2-1 TRBV5-1 CASSQQPQGRSSYNEQFF TGCGCCAGCAGCCAGCAGCCTCAAGGAAGGAGCTCCTACAATGAGCAGTTCTTC
NA once TRBJ2-7 TRBV4-1 CASSPRQGGGEQYF TGCGCCAGCAGCCCACGACAGGGTGGGGGGGAGCAGTACTTC
NA NA TRBJ1-5 TRBV20-1 CSARSGTNSNQPQHF TGCAGTGCTAGATCAGGGACTAATAGCAATCAGCCCCAGCATTTT
NA NA TRBJ2-7 TRBV19 CASSIDHPGVSYEQYF TGTGCCAGTAGTATAGATCACCCAGGCGTCTCCTACGAGCAGTACTTC
NA NA TRBJ2-2 TRBV28 CASSLQRPGELFF TGTGCCAGCAGTCTACAAAGACCCGGGGAGCTGTTTTTT
TRBD1 NA TRBJ1-5 TRBV4-3 CASSQETGYSNQPQHF TGCGCCAGCAGCCAAGAGACAGGGTATAGCAATCAGCCCCAGCATTTT
TRBD2 NA TRBJ2-2 TRBV20-1 CSASSAGGTTGELFF TGCAGTGCGAGCTCTGCGGGGGGAACCACCGGGGAGCTGTTTTTT
NA once TRBJ1-1 TRBV7-9 CASSLEGVMTTEAFF TGTGCCAGCAGCTTAGAAGGGGTAATGACCACTGAAGCTTTCTTT
NA NA TRBJ2-1 TRBV6-2/TRBV6-3 CASSSGQSSYNEQFF TGTGCCAGCAGCTCCGGACAAAGCTCCTACAATGAGCAGTTCTTC
NA once TRBJ1-5 TRBV30 CAWSEGVGQPQHF TGTGCCTGGAGTGAAGGGGTAGGTCAGCCCCAGCATTTT
NA NA TRBJ2-3 TRBV20-1 CSASSTQTDTQYF TGCAGTGCTAGCTCTACCCAAACAGATACGCAGTATTTT
NA NA TRBJ1-2 TRBV11-2 CASSRPVNYGYTF TGTGCCAGCAGCCGGCCGGTGAACTATGGCTACACCTTC
NA NA TRBJ1-5 TRBV5-1 CASSLSGMNQPQHF TGCGCCAGCAGCTTGTCTGGGATGAATCAGCCCCAGCATTTT
TRBD1 NA TRBJ2-7 TRBV5-4 CASSQGTGRTYEQYF TGTGCCAGCAGCCAGGGGACAGGGCGCACCTACGAGCAGTACTTC
NA NA TRBJ2-5 TRBV20-1 CSARGLVGRETQYF TGCAGTGCTAGAGGGCTAGTGGGAAGAGAGACCCAGTACTTC
NA few TRBJ1-5 TRBV19 CASSPPGGTNQPQHF TGTGCCAGTAGTCCGCCGGGGGGGACCAATCAGCCCCAGCATTTT
NA NA TRBJ1-2 TRBV6-1 CASRGGEVSNYGYTF TGTGCCAGCAGAGGAGGCGAAGTCTCTAACTATGGCTACACCTTC